This T cell receptor (beta chain) originates from a study of cytomegalovirus exposure and HLA in healthy donors. Looked up from germline, CDR1 is MNHEY and CDR2 is SMNVEV (reference sequence). The germline V and J ends were trimmed by 3 bases and 4 bases, with 9 bases remaining between them. CDR3 length: 13 residues. Study observations and caveats: What was likely a sequencing artifact was a cluster of highly shared sequence variants.

PCR was performed using 60 Vbeta and 13 Jbeta primers. Assay used: immunoSEQ multiplex PCR; TCRdb lists only in-frame clones, some missing. This sample has 70,000 to 95,000 clones, with around 80% found just once. Comments on this clone: Its antigen is undetermined.

Input material: PBMCs. J is TRBJ1-1 and V is TRBV27; perhaps TRBD1 as D (6 bases). This TCR was sampled from a male donor in good health and CMV-seronegative. The CDR3 protein is CASSLVGGTEAFF. The CDR3 bases are TGTGCCAGCAGTTTGGTAGGGGGCACTGAAGCTTTCTTT.